This entry is about one T cell receptor (beta chain). J gave up 0 bases and V 4 bases, and 16 bases lay outside the gene matches. This CDR3 comprises 19 residues. CDR1 is SGHNT, CDR2 YYREEE, per germline (reference sequence). The data belong to a study of shared clonotypes between healthy human individuals. Some clones are missing from TCRdb's copy, which holds only in-frame ones; the method was immunoSEQ multiplex PCR. This table has about 960,000 clones, over 60% appearing once. The sequenced material came from memory CD4+ T cells sorted from blood. The subset here: CD45RA-negative fraction. This TCR was sampled from a man aged 18 to 30 in good health. The chain joins TRBV5-4 to TRBJ1-3; 7 bases align to TRBD1. CDR3 sequence: CASSARPGQRPSSGNTIYF. The CDR3 DNA sequence: TGTGCCAGCAGCGCGCGGCCGGGACAGAGACCAAGCTCTGGAAACACCATATATTTT.